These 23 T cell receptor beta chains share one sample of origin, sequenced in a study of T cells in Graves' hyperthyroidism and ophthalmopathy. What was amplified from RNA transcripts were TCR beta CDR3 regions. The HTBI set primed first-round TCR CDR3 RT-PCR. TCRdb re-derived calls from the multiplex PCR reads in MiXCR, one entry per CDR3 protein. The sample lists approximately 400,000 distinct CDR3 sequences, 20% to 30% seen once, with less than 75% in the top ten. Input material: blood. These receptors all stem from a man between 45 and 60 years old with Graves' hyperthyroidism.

The CDR3: CSASTGYEQYF. CDR3 in DNA: TGCAGTGCTTCGACAGGATACGAGCAGTACTTC. The V call is TRBV20-1, the J call TRBJ2-7; maybe TRBD1 (6 bases). The CDR3 extends over 11 amino acids. V lost 5 bases, J lost 4 bases, and 9 bases lay in between. CDR1 is DFQATT and CDR2 is SNEGSKA in the germline V gene (reference sequence).

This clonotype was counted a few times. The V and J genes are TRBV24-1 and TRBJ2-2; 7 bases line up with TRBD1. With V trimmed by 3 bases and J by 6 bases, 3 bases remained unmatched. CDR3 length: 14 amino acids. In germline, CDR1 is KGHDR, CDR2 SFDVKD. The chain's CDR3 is CATSDATGAGELFF. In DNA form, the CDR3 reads TGTGCCACCAGTGATGCTACAGGGGCCGGGGAGCTGTTTTTT.

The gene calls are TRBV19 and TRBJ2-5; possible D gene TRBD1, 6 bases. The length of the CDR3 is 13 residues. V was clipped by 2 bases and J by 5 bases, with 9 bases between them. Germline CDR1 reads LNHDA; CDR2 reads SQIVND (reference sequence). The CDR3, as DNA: TGTGCCAGTAGTATACTCAGGGGTGAGACCCAGTACTTC. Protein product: CASSILRGETQYF.

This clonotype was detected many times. The CDR3 protein is CASRTLTSTEAFF. The CDR3 DNA reads TGTGCCAGCAGAACGTTAACCTCCACTGAAGCTTTCTTT. The gene calls are TRBV6-2 or TRBV6-3 and TRBJ1-1, with D uncertain. Germline loops: CDR1 MNHEY, CDR2 SVGEGT. This CDR3 has 13 amino acids. V gave up 6 bases and J gave up 4 bases, with 12 bases separating them.

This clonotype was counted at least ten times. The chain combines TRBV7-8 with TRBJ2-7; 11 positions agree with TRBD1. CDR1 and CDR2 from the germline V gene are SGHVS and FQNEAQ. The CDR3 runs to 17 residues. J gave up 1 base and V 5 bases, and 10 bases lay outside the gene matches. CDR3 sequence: CASSPHRGTGGSYEQYF. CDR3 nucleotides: TGTGCCAGCAGCCCCCACCGAGGGACAGGGGGGTCCTACGAGCAGTACTTC.

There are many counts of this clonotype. The CDR3 DNA sequence: TGCAGTGCTAAAACCAGCGGGAGCTCCCCCTACGAGCAGTACTTC. Amino acid sequence: CSAKTSGSSPYEQYF. The genes are TRBV20-1 and TRBJ2-7, with 8 bases fitting TRBD2. This CDR3 comprises 15 residues. Germline CDR1 DFQATT, CDR2 SNEGSKA (reference sequence). The junction had 10 bases not matched to a gene; V was cut back by 4 bases and J by 2 bases.

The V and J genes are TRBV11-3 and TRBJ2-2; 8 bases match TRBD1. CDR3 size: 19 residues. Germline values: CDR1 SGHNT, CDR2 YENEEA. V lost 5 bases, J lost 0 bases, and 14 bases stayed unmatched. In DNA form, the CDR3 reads TGTGCCAGCAGCCCCGGATCCGGGACAGGCCGAGCGAACACCGGGGAGCTGTTTTTT. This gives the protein CASSPGSGTGRANTGELFF. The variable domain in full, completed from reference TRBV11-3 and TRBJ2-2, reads EAGVVQSPRYKIIEKKQPVAFWCNPISGHNTLYWYLQNLGQGPELLIRYENEEAVDDSQLPKDRFSAERLKGVDSTLKIQPAELGDSAVYLCASSPGSGTGRANTGELFFGEGSRLTVL.

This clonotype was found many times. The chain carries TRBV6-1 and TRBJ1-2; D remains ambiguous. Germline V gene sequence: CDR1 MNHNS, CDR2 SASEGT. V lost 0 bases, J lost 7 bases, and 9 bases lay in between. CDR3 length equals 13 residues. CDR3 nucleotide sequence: TGTGCCAGCAGTGAAGCGCCAGGATCTGGCTACACCTTC. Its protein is CASSEAPGSGYTF.

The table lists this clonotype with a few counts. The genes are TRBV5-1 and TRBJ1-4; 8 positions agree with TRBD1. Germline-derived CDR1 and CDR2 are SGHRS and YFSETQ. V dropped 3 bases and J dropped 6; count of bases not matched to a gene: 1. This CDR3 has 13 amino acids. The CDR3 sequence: CASSSGGYEKLFF. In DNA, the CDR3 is TGCGCCAGCAGCTCAGGGGGCTATGAAAAACTGTTTTTT.

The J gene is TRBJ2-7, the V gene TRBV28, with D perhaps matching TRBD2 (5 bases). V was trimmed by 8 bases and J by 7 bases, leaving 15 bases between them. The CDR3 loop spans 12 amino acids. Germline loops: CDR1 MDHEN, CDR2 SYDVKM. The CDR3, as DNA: TGTGCCAGCGGGAGCCAAGTAGTTGAGCAGTACTTC. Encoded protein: CASGSQVVEQYF.

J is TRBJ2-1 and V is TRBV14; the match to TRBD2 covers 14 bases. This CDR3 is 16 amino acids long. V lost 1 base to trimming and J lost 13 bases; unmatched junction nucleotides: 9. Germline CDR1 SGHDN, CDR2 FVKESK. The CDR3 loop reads CASSQGGLAGVLGQFF. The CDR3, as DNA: TGTGCCAGCAGCCAAGGGGGACTAGCGGGAGTATTGGGTCAGTTCTTC.

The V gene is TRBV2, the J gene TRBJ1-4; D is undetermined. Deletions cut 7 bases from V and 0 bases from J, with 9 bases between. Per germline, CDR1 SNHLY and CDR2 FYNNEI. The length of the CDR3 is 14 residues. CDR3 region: CASTQLATNEKLFF. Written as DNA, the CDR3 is TGTGCCAGCACTCAACTGGCAACTAATGAAAAACTGTTTTTT.

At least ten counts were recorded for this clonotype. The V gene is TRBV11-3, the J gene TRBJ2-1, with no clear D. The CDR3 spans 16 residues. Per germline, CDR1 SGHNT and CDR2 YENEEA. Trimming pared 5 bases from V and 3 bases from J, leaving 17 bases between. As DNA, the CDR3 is TGTGCCAGCAGCCTCCAGGAAATCGACCTCTACAATGAGCAGTTCTTC. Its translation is CASSLQEIDLYNEQFF.

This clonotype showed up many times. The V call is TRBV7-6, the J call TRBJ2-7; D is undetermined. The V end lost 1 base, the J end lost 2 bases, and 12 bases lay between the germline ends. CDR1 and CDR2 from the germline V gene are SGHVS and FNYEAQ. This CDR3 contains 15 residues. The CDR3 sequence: CASSLGERETYEQYF. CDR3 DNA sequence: TGTGCCAGCAGCTTAGGCGAAAGGGAAACCTACGAGCAGTACTTC. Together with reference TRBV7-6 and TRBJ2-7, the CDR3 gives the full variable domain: GAGVSQSPRYKVTKRGQDVALRCDPISGHVSLYWYRQALGQGPEFLTYFNYEAQQDKSGLPNDRFSAERPEGSISTLTIQRTEQRDSAMYRCASSLGERETYEQYFGPGTRLTVT.

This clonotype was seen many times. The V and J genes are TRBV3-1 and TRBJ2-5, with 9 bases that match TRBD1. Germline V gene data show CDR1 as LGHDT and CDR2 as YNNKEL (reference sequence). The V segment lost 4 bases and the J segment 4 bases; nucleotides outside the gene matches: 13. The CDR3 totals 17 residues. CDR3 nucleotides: TGTGCCAGCAGCCGACTGAATCCGGGACAGGGAATAGAGACCCAGTACTTC. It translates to CASSRLNPGQGIETQYF.

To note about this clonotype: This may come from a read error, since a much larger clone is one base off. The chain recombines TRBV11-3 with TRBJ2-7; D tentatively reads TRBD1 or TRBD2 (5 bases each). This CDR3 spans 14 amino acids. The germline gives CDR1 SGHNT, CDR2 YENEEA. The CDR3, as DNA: TGTGCCAGCAGCTCCTCCAGGGTGGGAGACGAGCGGTACTTC. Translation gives CASSSSRVGDERYF.

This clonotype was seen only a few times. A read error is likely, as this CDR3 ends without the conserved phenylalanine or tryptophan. This CDR3 reads CASLAVGVSSYEQYL. The DNA of the CDR3 is TGTGCCAGCTTAGCAGTAGGGGTGAGCTCCTACGAGCAGTACCTC. This sequence joins TRBV12-3 or TRBV12-4 and TRBJ2-7; D is possibly TRBD1 (5 bases). This CDR3 contains 15 residues. Trimming pared 8 bases from V and 0 bases from J, leaving 17 bases between.

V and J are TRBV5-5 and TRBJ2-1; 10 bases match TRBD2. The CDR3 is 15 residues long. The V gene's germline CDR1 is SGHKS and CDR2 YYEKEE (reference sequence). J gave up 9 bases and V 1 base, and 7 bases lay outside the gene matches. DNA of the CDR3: TGTGCCAGCAGCTTGACTAGCGGGATTTATAGTGAGCAGTTCTTC. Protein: CASSLTSGIYSEQFF.

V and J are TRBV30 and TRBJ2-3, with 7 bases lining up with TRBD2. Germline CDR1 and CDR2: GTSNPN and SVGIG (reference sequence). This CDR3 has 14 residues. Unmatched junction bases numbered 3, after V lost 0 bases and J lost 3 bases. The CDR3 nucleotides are TGTGCCTGGAGTGTTGCGGGGGAAACAGATACGCAGTATTTT. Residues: CAWSVAGETDTQYF.

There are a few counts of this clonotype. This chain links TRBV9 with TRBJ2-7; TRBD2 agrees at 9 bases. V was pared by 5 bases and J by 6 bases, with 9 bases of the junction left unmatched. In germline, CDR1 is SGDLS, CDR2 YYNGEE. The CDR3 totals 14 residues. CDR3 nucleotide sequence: TGTGCCAGCAGTACTAGCGGGCGTCCTGGCGAGCAGTACTTC. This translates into CASSTSGRPGEQYF.

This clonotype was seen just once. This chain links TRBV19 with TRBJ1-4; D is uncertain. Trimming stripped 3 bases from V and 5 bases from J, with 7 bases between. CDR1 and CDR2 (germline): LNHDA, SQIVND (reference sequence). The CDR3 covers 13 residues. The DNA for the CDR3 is TGTGCCAGTAGTATCGGAGGGAATGAAAAACTGTTTTTT. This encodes CASSIGGNEKLFF.

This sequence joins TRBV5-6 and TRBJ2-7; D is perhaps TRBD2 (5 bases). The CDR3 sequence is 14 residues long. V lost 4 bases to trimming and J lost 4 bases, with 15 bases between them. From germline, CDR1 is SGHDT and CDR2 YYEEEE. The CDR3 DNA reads TGTGCCAGCAGCAGCGCCGGGGTCCATTACGAGCAGTACTTC. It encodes CASSSAGVHYEQYF.

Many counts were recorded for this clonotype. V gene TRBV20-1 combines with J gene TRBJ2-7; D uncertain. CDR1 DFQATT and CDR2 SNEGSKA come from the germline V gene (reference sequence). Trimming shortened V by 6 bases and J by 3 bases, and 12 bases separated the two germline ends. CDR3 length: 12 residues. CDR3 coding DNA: TGCAGTGCCGGGCCCCTGAGCTACGAGCAGTACTTC. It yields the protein CSAGPLSYEQYF.